This TCR beta chain came from a study of blood T cells in healthy people across ages. Notes on the study in general: Shifts in expanded clonotypes may have been confounded by donor CMV status, which was unknown. Strongly correlated with naive T cell percentage was TCR beta diversity.

Each donor was a healthy Caucasian individual from Russia, aged roughly 6 to 95. CDR1 MNHEY and CDR2 SVGEGT come from the germline V gene. The CDR3 consists of 16 residues. The ends were cut back, 6 bases at V and 2 bases at J, with 18 bases in the middle. This clonotype was recorded many times. Antigen specificity is unknown. Then a second PCR, running roughly 6 to 11 cycles, was carried out with a sample-barcoded 5' primer and a J-beta primer mix. MiXCR, run by TCRdb on the 5' RACE reads, gives a single entry per CDR3 protein. The sample lists 870,000 or so distinct CDR3 sequences, more than 25% occurring once.

The sequencing sample was made of blood. The receptor's source is a woman of 80 years or more in good health. The rearrangement uses TRBV6-2 or TRBV6-3 and TRBJ2-3; D may be TRBD1 (6 bases). The CDR3 DNA sequence: TGTGCCAGCAGGCGCCACTCAGGACAGACCACAGATACGCAGTATTTT. It specifies CASRRHSGQTTDTQYF.